This T cell receptor beta chain was obtained from a study of blood T cell repertoires in COVID-19. On the study more broadly: The origin of the acute and convalescent COVID-19 samples was the United States, Italy and Spain. PBMCs, B-cell-depleted T cells, or T cells provided the cDNA or gDNA that made up the material.

The V and J ends lost 2 bases and 6 bases respectively, with 8 bases between them. CDR1 is SGHDT, CDR2 YYEEEE, per germline. This CDR3 contains 12 residues. Per the original methods: Amplifying reference gene primers gave estimates of nucleated cell counts. Sequencing used immunoSEQ multiplex PCR; TCRdb keeps in-frame clones, though not all of them. Clone size and the V and J calls come from that table; the DNA yielded D and trimming. Of some 97,000 clones in the sample, 91% were seen once. The chain carries TRBV5-6 and TRBJ1-1; no clear D gene. Sequenced material: peripheral blood. The receptor's source is a man aged 45-60 years with active COVID-19. CDR3 sequence: CASSFLSAEAFF. The CDR3 DNA reads as TGTGCCAGCAGCTTTTTATCAGCTGAAGCTTTCTTT.